The rows below give T cell receptor beta chains drawn from one sample of a study of Ad26.COV2.S vaccination and SARS-CoV-2 variants. Method: immunoSEQ multiplex PCR; TCRdb's copy keeps in-frame clones and lacks some. The repertoire holds 400,000 to 450,000 clones, with about 90% as singletons. The sample in question was peripheral blood, obtained in a trial of Ad26.COV2.S vaccine versus placebo. The receptors were gathered from a person aged 18-65 years who received the Ad26.COV2.S COVID-19 vaccine or a placebo. CDR3s include the opening cysteine and the closing phenylalanine or tryptophan. The D gene is left open where the match is weak. Not every row has a clone size; where given, it reads once, few, many or a size class.

>TRBJ2-1|NA|NA|TRBV12-3/TRBV12-4
CASSVFSEQFF
TGTGCCAGCAGTGTATTTAGCGAGCAGTTCTTC
>TRBJ1-4|NA|NA|TRBV6-5
CASSPGTQNEKLFF
TGTGCCAGCAGCCCCGGGACCCAGAATGAAAAACTGTTTTTT
>TRBJ2-7|TRBD2|NA|TRBV28
CASSGDYLGQYF
TGTGCCAGCAGTGGGGACTATCTTGGCCAGTACTTC
>TRBJ2-7|NA|once|TRBV19
CASSSSYEQYF
TGTGCCAGTAGCTCTAGCTACGAGCAGTACTTC
>TRBJ2-3|NA|NA|TRBV2
CASSEVRGDTDTQYF
TGTGCCAGCAGTGAGGTTAGAGGTGACACAGATACGCAGTATTTT
>TRBJ1-4|NA|NA|TRBV2
CASRLSTNEKLFF
TGTGCCAGCAGATTATCAACTAATGAAAAACTGTTTTTT
>TRBJ1-2|NA|NA|TRBV5-1
CASSLSIVDGYTF
TGCGCCAGCAGCTTGTCGATCGTTGATGGCTACACCTTC
>TRBJ1-3|NA|NA|TRBV19
CASSVVQGNSGNTIYF
TGTGCCAGTAGTGTCGTACAGGGAAACTCTGGAAACACCATATATTTT
>TRBJ1-2|NA|NA|TRBV6-6
CASSYGVHYNYGYTF
TGTGCCAGCAGTTACGGGGTACACTATAACTATGGCTACACCTTC
>TRBJ2-7|NA|NA|TRBV5-8
CASNRFQDSRTYEQYF
TGTGCCAGCAACCGGTTTCAGGACTCGAGGACCTACGAGCAGTACTTC
>TRBJ2-3|NA|NA|TRBV9
CASSVDLRDTQYF
TGTGCCAGCAGCGTAGATTTGAGGGATACGCAGTATTTT
>TRBJ2-1|TRBD1|NA|TRBV6-2/TRBV6-3
CASSRHRQGADNEQFF
TGTGCCAGCAGTCGTCATCGCCAGGGGGCTGACAATGAGCAGTTCTTC
>TRBJ2-7|TRBD2|NA|TRBV11-2
CASSPFQLAGSSYEQYF
TGTGCCAGCAGCCCCTTCCAACTAGCGGGAAGCTCCTACGAGCAGTACTTC
>TRBJ1-2|NA|NA|TRBV15
CATSRANYGYTF
TGTGCCACCAGCAGAGCTAACTATGGCTACACCTTC
>TRBJ1-1|NA|NA|TRBV9
CASSATGGLNTEAFF
TGTGCCAGCAGCGCAACGGGGGGGCTAAACACTGAAGCTTTCTTT
>TRBJ2-1|TRBD1|NA|TRBV6-5
CASSYLRQGPYNEQFF
TGTGCCAGCAGTTACTTACGACAGGGGCCCTACAATGAGCAGTTCTTC
>TRBJ2-6|NA|NA|TRBV29-1
CSVEEVSGANVLTF
TGCAGCGTTGAAGAGGTCTCTGGGGCCAACGTCCTGACTTTC
>TRBJ2-1|NA|NA|TRBV10-3
CAISESLTGSYNEQFF
TGTGCCATCAGTGAGTCCCTGACAGGATCTTACAATGAGCAGTTCTTC
>TRBJ1-1|NA|NA|TRBV19
CASSIWTAVNTEAFF
TGTGCCAGTAGTATCTGGACAGCCGTGAACACTGAAGCTTTCTTT
>TRBJ2-7|TRBD2|NA|TRBV7-9
CASSGGDYEQYF
TGTGCCAGCAGTGGGGGGGACTACGAGCAGTACTTC
>TRBJ2-7|TRBD1|few|TRBV18
CASSLGQGSPYEQYF
TGTGCCAGCTCCCTTGGACAGGGAAGCCCCTACGAGCAGTACTTC
>TRBJ2-2|TRBD1|NA|TRBV28
CASTGTGVPTGELFF
TGTGCCAGTACCGGGACAGGGGTTCCCACCGGGGAGCTGTTTTTT
>TRBJ2-1|NA|once|TRBV14
CASSHVGGVSNEQFF
TGTGCCAGCAGCCATGTTGGAGGGGTCAGCAATGAGCAGTTCTTC
>TRBJ2-1|NA|NA|TRBV18
CASSPRSGGSYNEQFF
TGTGCCAGCTCACCACGCTCCGGGGGCTCCTACAATGAGCAGTTCTTC
>TRBJ2-1|NA|NA|TRBV7-6
CASSLAAGANEQFF
TGTGCCAGCAGCTTAGCCGCGGGGGCAAATGAGCAGTTCTTC
>TRBJ2-5|TRBD2|NA|TRBV6-5
CASGVAGAPRETQYF
TGTGCCAGCGGCGTGGCGGGAGCCCCGAGGGAGACCCAGTACTTC
>TRBJ1-6|NA|NA|TRBV6-6
CASSYGGTLRNSPLHF
TGTGCCAGCAGTTATGGTGGAACGTTGCGGAATTCACCCCTCCACTTT
>TRBJ2-3|NA|NA|TRBV7-3
CASSLNGMADTQYF
TGTGCCAGCAGCTTAAATGGGATGGCGGATACGCAGTATTTT
>TRBJ2-7|NA|NA|TRBV5-1
CASSNNVGGQYF
TGCGCCAGCAGCAACAATGTGGGGGGGCAGTACTTC
>TRBJ1-3|NA|NA|TRBV5-1
CASSPQIPGAHHTIYF
TGCGCCAGCAGCCCCCAGATTCCGGGGGCTCATCACACCATATATTTT
>TRBJ2-1|TRBD2|NA|TRBV18
CASSLTSGSILDEQFF
TGTGCCAGCTCATTGACTAGCGGGAGTATCCTCGATGAGCAGTTCTTC
>TRBJ2-3|TRBD2|few|TRBV29-1
CSVEVAGEGTSTDTQYF
TGCAGCGTTGAAGTAGCGGGAGAAGGGACTAGCACAGATACGCAGTATTTT
>TRBJ2-3|TRBD1|NA|TRBV10-3
CAAGTGGTDTQYF
TGTGCCGCGGGGACAGGGGGGACAGATACGCAGTATTTT